This TCR beta chain was sequenced for a study of T cell responses to AZD1222 COVID-19 vaccine. Produced via immunoSEQ multiplex PCR; TCRdb's table is partial and in-frame only. This table has fewer than 95,000 clones, 70% to 90% appearing once. Points on this clone: Its cognate antigen is unknown. The sample has other DNA sequences that encode this CDR3 too.

CDR3 length equals 12 residues. Trimming cost V 3 bases and J 4 bases, with 5 bases left between them. Germline CDR1 and CDR2: SGHDT and YYEEEE. Notes on the study in general: Mostly white British, mostly female donors; authors suggested clonal diversity may be underestimated.

Second doses that came at about 4 or about 12 weeks were put together. The source material was peripheral blood, sampled 28 days after the second AZD1222 dose. This chain uses TRBV5-6 with TRBJ1-5, with a tentative D call TRBD1 (5 bases). The source of this sequence is an adult who received the AZD1222 COVID-19 vaccine. The CDR3 reads CASSWGNQPQHF. CDR3 nucleotides: TGTGCCAGCAGCTGGGGGAATCAGCCCCAGCATTTT.